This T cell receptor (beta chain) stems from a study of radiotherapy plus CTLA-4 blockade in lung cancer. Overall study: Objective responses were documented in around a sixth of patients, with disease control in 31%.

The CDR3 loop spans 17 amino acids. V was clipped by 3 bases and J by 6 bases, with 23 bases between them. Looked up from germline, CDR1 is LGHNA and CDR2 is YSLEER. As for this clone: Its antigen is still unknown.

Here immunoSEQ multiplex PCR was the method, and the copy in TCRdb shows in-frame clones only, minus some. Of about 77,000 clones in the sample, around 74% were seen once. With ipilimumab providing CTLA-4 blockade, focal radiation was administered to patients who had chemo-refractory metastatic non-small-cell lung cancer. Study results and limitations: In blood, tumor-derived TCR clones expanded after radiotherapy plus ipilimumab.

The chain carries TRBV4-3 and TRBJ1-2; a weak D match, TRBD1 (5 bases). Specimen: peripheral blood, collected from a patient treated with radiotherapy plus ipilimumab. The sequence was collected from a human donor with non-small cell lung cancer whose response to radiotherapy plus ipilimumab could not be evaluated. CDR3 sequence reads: CASSQGRGLGAIDGYTF. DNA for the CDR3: TGCGCCAGCAGCCAGGGCCGCGGTTTAGGGGCAATTGATGGCTACACCTTC.